Listed here are 25 T cell receptor beta chains from one sample, sequenced in a study of T cells expressing NK-cell markers. TCRdb derives one entry per CDR3 protein from the 5' RACE reads, leaving out DNA. Its table lists about 550,000 distinct CDR3 sequences. Material: blood T cells: a sorted CD56 or NKG2C T cell subset, CD4+ or CD8+ T cells, or bulk PBMC T cells (not recorded which). The source of these receptors is a man between 18 and 35 years old in good health.

J is TRBJ2-2 and V is TRBV11-2; TCRdb designates TRBD2, a call that cannot be tested without DNA. Germline lookup yields CDR1 SGHAT and CDR2 FQNNGV. The CDR3 has 14 residues. CDR3 amino acids: CASRRLAGTGELFF. Full variable domain (rest looked up from reference TRBV11-2 and TRBJ2-2): EAGVAQSPRYKIIEKRQSVAFWCNPISGHATLYWYQQILGQGPKLLIQFQNNGVVDDSQLPKDRFSAERLKGVDSTLKIQPAKLEDSAVYLCASRRLAGTGELFFGEGSRLTVL.

This CDR3 is CASKEGSFFAGGYTF. The gene calls are TRBV12-3 or TRBV12-4 and TRBJ1-2. The length of the CDR3 is 15 residues.

The rearrangement links TRBV5-6 to TRBJ2-1; TCRdb designates TRBD2, a call that cannot be tested without DNA. CDR1 is SGHDT and CDR2 is YYEEEE in the germline V gene. The length of the CDR3 is 15 residues. The CDR3 sequence: CASSLLAGGPHEQFF.

The rearrangement links TRBV4-2 to TRBJ2-1; as DNA is missing, the TRBD2 call by TCRdb cannot be tested. Germline V CDR1 and CDR2: LGHNA, YNFKEQ. The length of the CDR3 is 15 residues. The CDR3 region is CASSPNALPYNEQFF.

The J gene is TRBJ2-5, the V gene TRBV29-1. Germline CDR1 and CDR2: SQVTM and ANQGSEA. The CDR3 totals 12 residues. The CDR3 loop reads CSAATALETQYF.

The chain employs TRBV27 and TRBJ1-4. Germline values: CDR1 MNHEY, CDR2 SMNVEV (reference sequence). The CDR3 runs 12 residues. The CDR3 spells CASSHLPEKLFF.

The chain uses TRBV15 and TRBJ2-5; TCRdb lists TRBD2, though no DNA is available to test this call. The CDR3 runs to 14 residues. Germline values: CDR1 LNHNV, CDR2 YYDKDF (reference sequence). The CDR3 here is CATEGAGASETQYF. The full variable domain, completed using reference TRBV15 and TRBJ2-5, is DAMVIQNPRYQVTQFGKPVTLSCSQTLNHNVMYWYQQKSSQAPKLLFHYYDKDFNNEADTPDNFQSRRPNTSFCFLDIRSPGLGDTAMYLCATEGAGASETQYFGPGTRLLVL.

The chain links TRBV12-3 or TRBV12-4 to TRBJ2-4; TCRdb's D gene call, TRBD1, goes unchecked for lack of DNA. The CDR3 is 14 amino acids. The CDR3 region is CASRESGIGNIQYF.

The genes are TRBV7-9 and TRBJ2-5; without DNA, the TCRdb call of TRBD2 cannot be checked. The V gene's germline CDR1 is SEHNR and CDR2 FQNEAQ (reference sequence). The CDR3 has 15 residues. The CDR3 spells CASSEGTSGVETQYF.

CDR3 amino acids: CSASSDSIVDTQYF. The V call is TRBV20-1, the J call TRBJ2-3; TCRdb returns TRBD1, unconfirmable since there is no DNA. In germline, CDR1 is DFQATT, CDR2 SNEGSKA (reference sequence). The CDR3 is 14 residues long.

The chain recombines TRBV10-3 with TRBJ1-6; the TRBD1 assignment by TCRdb is unverifiable without DNA. The CDR3 has 14 residues. Per the germline V gene, CDR1 is ENHRY and CDR2 is SYGVKD. CDR3 loop: CAISDGDSNSPLHF.

This chain connects TRBV5-1 to TRBJ2-3; TCRdb lists TRBD2, though no DNA is available to test this call. The CDR3 length is 17 residues. CDR1 is SGHRS, CDR2 YFSETQ, per germline. CDR3 in amino acids: CASIAGTSGRGTDTQYF. Full variable domain (rest looked up from reference TRBV5-1 and TRBJ2-3): KAGVTQTPRYLIKTRGQQVTLSCSPISGHRSVSWYQQTPGQGLQFLFEYFSETQRNKGNFPGRFSGRQFSNSRSEMNVSTLELGDSALYLCASIAGTSGRGTDTQYFGPGTRLTVL.

The chain is built from TRBV10-3 and TRBJ2-6; checking the TCRdb D call of TRBD1 is not possible without DNA. The germline gives CDR1 ENHRY, CDR2 SYGVKD. The CDR3 is made up of 17 amino acids. CDR3 sequence: CAISEPPGQPGANVLTF.

V usage is TRBV6-1 and J usage is TRBJ1-1. The CDR3 consists of 13 residues. Germline CDR1 reads MNHNS; CDR2 reads SASEGT. The CDR3 loop is CASSEYWAAEAFF.

The chain employs TRBV6-5 and TRBJ1-3; TCRdb's D call, TRBD1, is unchecked because there is no DNA. The germline CDR1 and CDR2 sequences are MNHEY and SVGAGI. The length of the CDR3 is 18 residues. The CDR3 loop is CASSLVPGQGSTGNTIYF.

The chain is built from TRBV15 and TRBJ2-6; no DNA is available, so the TRBD1 call from TCRdb remains unchecked. The length of the CDR3 is 17 residues. CDR1 and CDR2 from the germline V gene are LNHNV and YYDKDF (reference sequence). This CDR3 reads CATSTLTGHSGANVLTF.

The genes are TRBV29-1 and TRBJ2-3; absent DNA, TCRdb's TRBD2 call cannot be checked. The CDR3 covers 13 residues. In germline, CDR1 is SQVTM, CDR2 ANQGSEA. CDR3 protein: CSAETRHTDTQYF.

The chain recombines TRBV5-1 with TRBJ2-3; lacking DNA, the TRBD1 call made by TCRdb goes unchecked. This CDR3 comprises 14 residues. CDR1 and CDR2 (germline): SGHRS, YFSETQ. CDR3 protein: CASSRPERRPEKYF.

The chain carries TRBV7-9 and TRBJ1-2; TCRdb reports TRBD1, a call that lacks DNA to check it against. There are 15 residues in the CDR3. In germline, CDR1 is SEHNR, CDR2 FQNEAQ (reference sequence). The CDR3 sequence is CASSTDRDIHHGYTF.

The chain employs TRBV3-1 and TRBJ1-5; TCRdb's D call of TRBD1 is untestable without DNA. CDR1 is LGHDT, CDR2 YNNKEL, per germline (reference sequence). The CDR3 is made up of 15 amino acids. The CDR3 region is CASSQDRGGFWPQHF.

The CDR3 spells CASSLSPDEQFF. The genes are TRBV5-1 and TRBJ2-1. The CDR3 contains 12 residues. Germline CDR1 is SGHRS and CDR2 is YFSETQ.

The rearrangement joins TRBV6-2 or TRBV6-3 to TRBJ2-3; TCRdb gives TRBD2 as the D gene, but with no DNA this cannot be confirmed. Germline V gene lookup returns CDR1 MNHEY and CDR2 SVGEGT. The CDR3 loop spans 16 amino acids. This CDR3 reads CASSWSKRGSTDTQYF.

The chain links TRBV7-2 to TRBJ2-3; absent DNA, TCRdb's TRBD2 call cannot be checked. The CDR3 runs 16 residues. The V gene's germline CDR1 is SGHTA and CDR2 FQGNSA. The CDR3: CASSFLAGGPPDTQYF. The variable domain in full, with the rest retrieved from reference TRBV7-2 and TRBJ2-3, is GAGVSQSPSNKVTEKGKDVELRCDPISGHTALYWYRQSLGQGLEFLIYFQGNSAPDKSGLPSDRFSAERTGGSVSTLTIQRTQQEDSAVYLCASSFLAGGPPDTQYFGPGTRLTVL.

The CDR3 sequence is CASSYLSGGYNEAFF. This chain joins TRBV6-5 and TRBJ1-1. The CDR3 runs 15 residues. CDR1 and CDR2 (germline): MNHEY, SVGAGI.

The rearrangement links TRBV28 to TRBJ2-7; TCRdb lists TRBD1, though no DNA is available to test this call. CDR3 length: 15 residues. CDR1 and CDR2 (germline): MDHEN, SYDVKM. The CDR3 spells CASTPLAGRSYEQYF.